The 12 T cell receptor beta chains below were found in one sample sequenced in a study of regulatory and conventional T cells in RAG deficiency. Genomic DNA came from blood conventional CD4+ T cells gated CD25-low CD127-high. The assay was immunoSEQ multiplex PCR, and TCRdb's table has in-frame clones only and misses some. Among roughly 32,000 clones listed, 90% to 96% were seen once. These sequences were also reported in another study, on regulatory T cells. That source adds: Amplification used 52 TRBV primers and 13 TRBJ primers.

The sequencing sample was made of CD25- CD4+ T cells sorted from blood. These receptors all come from a human donor in good health.

The chain couples TRBV5-5 to TRBJ2-2; TRBD1 matches 9 bases. Looked up from germline, CDR1 is SGHKS and CDR2 is YYEKEE (reference sequence). V gave up 4 bases and J gave up 2 bases; unmatched junction bases: 6. The CDR3 extends over 16 amino acids. CDR3 DNA sequence: TGTGCCAGCAGCCGGGGGGACAGGGTAAACACCGGGGAGCTGTTTTTT. This encodes CASSRGDRVNTGELFF.

The chain carries TRBV30 and TRBJ1-6, with D maybe TRBD1 (6 bases). Trimming pared 3 bases from V and 6 bases from J, leaving 15 bases between. The length of the CDR3 is 15 residues. Germline V gives CDR1 GTSNPN, CDR2 SVGIG (reference sequence). In DNA, the CDR3 is TGTGCCTGGAGCCTCCCCGGACAGTTTAATTCACCCCTCCACTTT. As protein: CAWSLPGQFNSPLHF.

V gene TRBV6-4 combines with J gene TRBJ2-1; possible D gene TRBD1, 6 bases. The CDR3 loop spans 15 amino acids. Between the trimmed V and J ends, which lost 4 bases and 7 bases, there was a span of 17 bases. Germline V gene lookup returns CDR1 MRHNA and CDR2 SNTAGT. CDR3 coding DNA: TGTGCCAGCAGTGGGGGACAAAACAAAAAAAATGAGCAGTTCTTC. It translates to CASSGGQNKKNEQFF.

The chain has TRBV5-1 and TRBJ2-1, with 7 bases lining up with TRBD1. The CDR3 has 15 residues. Trimming cost V 0 bases and J 0 bases; bases outside gene matches: 0. The germline gives CDR1 SGHRS, CDR2 YFSETQ. This CDR3 reads CASSLGDSSYNEQFF. The DNA of the CDR3 is TGCGCCAGCAGCTTGGGGGACAGCTCCTACAATGAGCAGTTCTTC. Together with reference TRBV5-1 and TRBJ2-1, the CDR3 gives the full variable domain: KAGVTQTPRYLIKTRGQQVTLSCSPISGHRSVSWYQQTPGQGLQFLFEYFSETQRNKGNFPGRFSGRQFSNSRSEMNVSTLELGDSALYLCASSLGDSSYNEQFFGPGTRLTVL.

The chain is built from TRBV5-1 and TRBJ2-3; 7 nucleotides match TRBD2. CDR3 size: 17 residues. J was trimmed by 0 bases and V by 1 base; bases with no gene match: 8. Germline loops: CDR1 SGHRS, CDR2 YFSETQ. CDR3 sequence (DNA): TGCGCCAGCAGCTTGCCGAAGCTAGCGGCTAGCACAGATACGCAGTATTTT. Its translation is CASSLPKLAASTDTQYF.

The rearrangement joins TRBV18 to TRBJ1-6, with no clear D. V lost 3 bases and J lost 2, with 8 bases in between. In germline, CDR1 is KGHSH, CDR2 LQKENI. The length of the CDR3 is 15 residues. CDR3 sequence: CASSPPDTYNSPLHF. The CDR3 DNA follows: TGTGCCAGCTCACCGCCAGACACCTATAATTCACCCCTCCACTTT.

V is TRBV5-1 and J is TRBJ1-6; D call uncertain. V shed 2 bases and J shed 5 bases, with 8 bases lying between them. This CDR3 contains 14 residues. Germline CDR1 SGHRS, CDR2 YFSETQ. CDR3 amino acids: CASSLEVDNSPLHF. The CDR3 region has the DNA TGCGCCAGCAGCTTAGAGGTTGATAATTCACCCCTCCACTTT.

This chain links TRBV5-1 with TRBJ2-5; tentatively, D is TRBD1 (5 bases). The V end was cut by 3 bases, the J end by 5 bases, with 20 bases between. This CDR3 has 16 residues. Germline-derived CDR1 and CDR2 are SGHRS and YFSETQ. CDR3 amino acids: CASSSQITAKGETQYF. The CDR3 nucleotides are TGCGCCAGCAGCTCCCAAATAACAGCAAAGGGGGAGACCCAGTACTTC.

V gene TRBV2 combines with J gene TRBJ1-2; the match to TRBD1 covers 7 bases. The CDR3 length is 14 residues. With 6 bases clipped from V and 7 bases from J, the junction kept 11 bases outside the gene matches. Germline V gene sequence: CDR1 SNHLY, CDR2 FYNNEI. The CDR3 spells CASRNFDRVFGYTF. For the CDR3, the DNA is TGTGCCAGCAGGAACTTTGACAGGGTTTTTGGCTACACCTTC.

This clone appeared a single time. The rearrangement uses TRBV4-1 and TRBJ1-2, with TRBD1 matching over 8 bases. The CDR3 loop spans 15 amino acids. In germline, CDR1 is MGHRA, CDR2 YSYEKL. Losses at the gene ends were 1 base for V and 3 bases for J; bases not matched to a gene: 4. Here the CDR3 reads CASSQATGEHYGYTF. In DNA, the CDR3 is TGCGCCAGCAGCCAAGCGACAGGGGAGCACTATGGCTACACCTTC.

The V gene is TRBV2, the J gene TRBJ1-2; maybe TRBD1 (5 bases). The germline V gene has CDR1 SNHLY and CDR2 FYNNEI. V was shortened by 9 bases and J by 5 bases, with 16 bases between the two germline ends. This CDR3 contains 13 residues. The CDR3 coding sequence is TGTGCCAGGGAGACAGACGGAAGGTATGGCTACACCTTC. Its translation is CARETDGRYGYTF.

The chain couples TRBV6-6 to TRBJ1-2, with TRBD1 matching over 12 bases. Per the germline V gene, CDR1 is MNHNY and CDR2 is SVGAGI (reference sequence). This CDR3 contains 16 residues. The junction had 12 bases not matched to a gene; V was cut back by 10 bases and J by 3 bases. The CDR3 loop reads CAKGPPGQGAHYGYTF. The CDR3 bases are TGTGCCAAGGGACCACCGGGACAGGGGGCTCACTATGGCTACACCTTC.